The source of this T cell receptor (beta chain) is a study of T cells expressing NK-cell markers. Turning to the study itself: The TCR beta repertoires were obtained from sorted CD3+CD56+NKG2C+, CD3+CD56+NKG2C- and CD3+CD56-NKG2C+ T cells.

As to this clonotype: The antigen is not known.

For TCR beta, cDNA was produced by 5'RACE template switching with UMIs. TCRdb re-called the 5' RACE reads; every CDR3 protein appears as one record, without DNA. This table holds about 300,000 distinct CDR3 sequences. Study outcomes and limitations: Also leading the CD3+CD56-NKG2C+ fraction in a few donors were these clonotypes. Of the CD8+ T cells in more than five donors, 1.0-7.0% belonged to dominant NKG2C+ clonotypes.

This CDR3 has 17 amino acids. Germline values: CDR1 SGDLS, CDR2 YYNGEE. This sequence joins TRBV9 and TRBJ2-1; TCRdb indicates TRBD2, and absent DNA this call remains unverified. Material: blood T cells: a sorted CD56 or NKG2C T cell subset, CD4+ or CD8+ T cells, or bulk PBMC T cells (not recorded which). The TCR originated in a woman aged 18-70 years in good health. The CDR3: CASSVEASGGHRNEQFF.